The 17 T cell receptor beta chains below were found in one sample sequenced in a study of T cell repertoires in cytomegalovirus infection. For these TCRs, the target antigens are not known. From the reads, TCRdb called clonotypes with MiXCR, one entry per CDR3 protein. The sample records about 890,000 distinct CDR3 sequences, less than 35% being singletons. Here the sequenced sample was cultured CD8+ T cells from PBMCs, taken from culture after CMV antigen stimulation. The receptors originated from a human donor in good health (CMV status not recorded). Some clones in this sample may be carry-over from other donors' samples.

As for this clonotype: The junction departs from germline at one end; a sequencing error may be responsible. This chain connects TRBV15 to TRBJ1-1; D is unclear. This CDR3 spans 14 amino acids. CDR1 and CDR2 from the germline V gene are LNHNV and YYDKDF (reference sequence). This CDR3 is CATSRNLQNAEAFF. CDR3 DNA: TGTGCCACCAGCAGAAATCTCCAGAACGCTGAAGCTTTCTTT.

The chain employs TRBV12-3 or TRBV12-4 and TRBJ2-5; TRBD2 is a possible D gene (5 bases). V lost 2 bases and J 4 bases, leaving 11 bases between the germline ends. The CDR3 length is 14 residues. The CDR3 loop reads CASSLRGRLETQYF. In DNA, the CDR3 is TGTGCCAGCAGTTTACGAGGGAGATTAGAGACCCAGTACTTC.

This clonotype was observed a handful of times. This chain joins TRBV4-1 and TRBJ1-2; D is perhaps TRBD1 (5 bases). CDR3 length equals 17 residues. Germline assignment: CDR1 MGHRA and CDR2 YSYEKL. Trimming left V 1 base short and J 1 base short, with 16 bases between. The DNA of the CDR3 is TGCGCCAGCAGCCAAGGAATTTTGACAGAAAGTAACTATGGCTACACCTTC. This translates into CASSQGILTESNYGYTF.

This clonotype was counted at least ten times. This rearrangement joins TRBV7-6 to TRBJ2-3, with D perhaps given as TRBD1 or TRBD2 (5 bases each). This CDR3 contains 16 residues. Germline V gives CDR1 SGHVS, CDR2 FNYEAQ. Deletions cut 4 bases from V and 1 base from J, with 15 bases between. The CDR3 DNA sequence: TGTGCCAGCAGCTGGTCGATGGTGGGGGGCACAGATACGCAGTATTTT. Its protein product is CASSWSMVGGTDTQYF. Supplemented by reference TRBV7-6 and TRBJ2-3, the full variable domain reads GAGVSQSPRYKVTKRGQDVALRCDPISGHVSLYWYRQALGQGPEFLTYFNYEAQQDKSGLPNDRFSAERPEGSISTLTIQRTEQRDSAMYRCASSWSMVGGTDTQYFGPGTRLTVL.

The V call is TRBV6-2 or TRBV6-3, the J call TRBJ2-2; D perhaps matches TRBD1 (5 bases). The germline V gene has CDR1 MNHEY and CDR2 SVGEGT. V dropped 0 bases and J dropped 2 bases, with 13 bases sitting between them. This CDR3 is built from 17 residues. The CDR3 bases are TGTGCCAGCAGTTACTCGGTGACAGCCATTAACACCGGGGAGCTGTTTTTT. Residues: CASSYSVTAINTGELFF.

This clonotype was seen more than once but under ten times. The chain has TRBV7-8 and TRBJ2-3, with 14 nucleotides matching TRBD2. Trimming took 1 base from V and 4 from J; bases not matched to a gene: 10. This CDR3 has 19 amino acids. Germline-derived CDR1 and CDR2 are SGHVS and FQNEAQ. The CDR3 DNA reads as TGTGCCAGCAGCTTAGAGACTAGCGGGGGGGTTTACGTGGCAGATACGCAGTATTTT. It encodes CASSLETSGGVYVADTQYF.

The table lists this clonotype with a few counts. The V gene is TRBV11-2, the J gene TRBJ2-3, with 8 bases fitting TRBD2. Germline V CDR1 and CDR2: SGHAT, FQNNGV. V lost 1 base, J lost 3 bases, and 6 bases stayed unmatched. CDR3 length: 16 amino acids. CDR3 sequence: CASSLVRGGLTDTQYF. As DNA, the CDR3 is TGTGCCAGCAGCTTAGTTCGCGGGGGGTTGACAGATACGCAGTATTTT.

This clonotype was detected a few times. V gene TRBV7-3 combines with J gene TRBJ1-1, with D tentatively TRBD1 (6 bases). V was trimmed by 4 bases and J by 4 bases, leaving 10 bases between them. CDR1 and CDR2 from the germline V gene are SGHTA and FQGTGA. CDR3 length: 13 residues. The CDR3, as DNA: TGTGCCAGCAGCTCCCAGGACAGCACTGAAGCTTTCTTT. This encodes CASSSQDSTEAFF.

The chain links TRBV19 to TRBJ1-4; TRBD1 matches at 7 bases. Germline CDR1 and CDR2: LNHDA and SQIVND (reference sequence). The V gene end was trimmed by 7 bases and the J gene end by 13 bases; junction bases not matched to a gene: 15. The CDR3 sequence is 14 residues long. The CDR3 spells CASKPPGQPVRLFF. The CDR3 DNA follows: TGTGCCAGTAAACCACCGGGACAGCCGGTTCGACTGTTTTTT.

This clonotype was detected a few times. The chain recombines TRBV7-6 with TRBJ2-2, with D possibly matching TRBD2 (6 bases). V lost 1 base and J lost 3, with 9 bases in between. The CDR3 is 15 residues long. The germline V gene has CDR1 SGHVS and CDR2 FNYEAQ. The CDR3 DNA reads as TGTGCCAGCAGCTTAGGGGCGGGGTACACCGGGGAGCTGTTTTTT. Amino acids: CASSLGAGYTGELFF. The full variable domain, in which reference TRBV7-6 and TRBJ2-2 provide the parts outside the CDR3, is GAGVSQSPRYKVTKRGQDVALRCDPISGHVSLYWYRQALGQGPEFLTYFNYEAQQDKSGLPNDRFSAERPEGSISTLTIQRTEQRDSAMYRCASSLGAGYTGELFFGEGSRLTVL.

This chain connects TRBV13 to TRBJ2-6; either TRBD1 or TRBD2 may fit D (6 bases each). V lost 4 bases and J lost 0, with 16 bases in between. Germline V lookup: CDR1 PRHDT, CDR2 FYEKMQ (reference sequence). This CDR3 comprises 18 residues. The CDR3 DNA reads TGTGCCAGCAGCTCGGAGAGGGGGGTCCCCTCTGGGGCCAACGTCCTGACTTTC. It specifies CASSSERGVPSGANVLTF.

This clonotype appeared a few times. CDR3 protein: CASSSIGRAYEQYV. The CDR3 DNA is TGTGCCAGCAGCTCCATTGGTCGCGCGTACGAGCAGTACGTC. This chain connects TRBV7-9 to TRBJ2-7; no definite D call. Germline lookup yields CDR1 SEHNR and CDR2 FQNEAQ (reference sequence). Trimming shortened V by 4 bases and J by 4 bases, and 14 bases separated the two germline ends. This CDR3 has 14 amino acids.

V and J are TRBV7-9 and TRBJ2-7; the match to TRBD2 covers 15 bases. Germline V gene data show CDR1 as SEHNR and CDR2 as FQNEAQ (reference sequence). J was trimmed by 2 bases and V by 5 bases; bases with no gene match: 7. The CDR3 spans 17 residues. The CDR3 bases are TGTGCCAGCAGCCCTCGGACTAGCGGGGGGGCAACCTACGAGCAGTACGTC. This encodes CASSPRTSGGATYEQYV.

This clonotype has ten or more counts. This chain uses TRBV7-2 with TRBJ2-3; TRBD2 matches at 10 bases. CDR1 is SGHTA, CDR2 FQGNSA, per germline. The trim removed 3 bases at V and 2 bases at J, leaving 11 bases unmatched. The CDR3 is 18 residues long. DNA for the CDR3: TGTGCCAGCAGCTTTTGGGGTAGCGGGGGGCAACCCACAGATACGCAGTATTTT. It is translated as CASSFWGSGGQPTDTQYF. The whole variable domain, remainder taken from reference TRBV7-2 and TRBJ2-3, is GAGVSQSPSNKVTEKGKDVELRCDPISGHTALYWYRQSLGQGLEFLIYFQGNSAPDKSGLPSDRFSAERTGGSVSTLTIQRTQQEDSAVYLCASSFWGSGGQPTDTQYFGPGTRLTVL.

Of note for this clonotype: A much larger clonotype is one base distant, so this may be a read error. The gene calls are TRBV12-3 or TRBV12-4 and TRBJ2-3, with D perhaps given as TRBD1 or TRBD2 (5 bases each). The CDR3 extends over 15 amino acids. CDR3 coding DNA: TGTGTCAGCACCCCGGGACCGGGTGGCACAGATACGCAGTATTTT. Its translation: CVSTPGPGGTDTQYF.

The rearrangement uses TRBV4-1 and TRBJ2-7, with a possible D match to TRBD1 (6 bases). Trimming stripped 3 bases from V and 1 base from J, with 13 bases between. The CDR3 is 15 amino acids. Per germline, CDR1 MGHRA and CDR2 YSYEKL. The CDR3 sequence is CASSHYAGTSYEQYF. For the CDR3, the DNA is TGCGCCAGCAGCCATTACGCCGGGACATCCTACGAGCAGTACTTC.

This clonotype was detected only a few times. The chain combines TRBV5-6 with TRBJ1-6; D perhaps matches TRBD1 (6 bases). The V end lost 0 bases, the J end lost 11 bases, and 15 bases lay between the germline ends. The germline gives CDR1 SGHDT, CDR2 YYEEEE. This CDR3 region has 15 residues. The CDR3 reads CASSLVDSSSAPLHF. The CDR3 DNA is TGTGCCAGCAGCTTGGTGGACAGCAGCTCGGCACCCCTCCACTTT.